This T cell receptor beta chain was recovered during a study of beta chain features in type 1 diabetes. Study-level background: The study examined around 98,000,000 sorted cells across all samples.

Each of the sorted populations had a purity greater than 95%. Study conclusions and caveats: It was not settled here whether HLA type affects TCRB rearrangement. Lower insertion and higher deletion counts appeared at VDJ junctions in type 1 diabetes patients. Type 1 diabetes patients had TCRB CDR3s that were shorter (moderately but significantly so) in all four CD4+ subsets.

J gave up 4 bases and V 5 bases, and 9 bases lay outside the gene matches. The CDR3 extends over 16 amino acids. The germline CDR1 and CDR2 sequences are LNHDA and SQIVND (reference sequence). The whole isolated RNA underwent reverse transcription, so sequencing captured expressed TCRB transcripts. Profiling relied on immunoSEQ multiplex PCR, and the TCRdb table lists in-frame clones only, not all of them. The table shows some 370,000 clones, with 9.6% occurring only once. This clone was counted ten times or more. Antigen unknown. The receptor was derived from a man aged 25-45 years with type 1 diabetes. This chain connects TRBV19 to TRBJ2-3; 10 nucleotides agree with TRBD1. Sequencing was performed on central memory CD4+ T cells from blood. The CDR3 here is CASSSPGQGFADTQYF. In nucleotides, the CDR3 is TGTGCCAGTAGTTCACCGGGACAGGGGTTCGCAGATACGCAGTATTTT. The variable domain in full, with the rest retrieved from reference TRBV19 and TRBJ2-3, is DGGITQSPKYLFRKEGQNVTLSCEQNLNHDAMYWYRQDPGQGLRLIYYSQIVNDFQKGDIAEGYSVSREKKESFPLTVTSAQKNPTAFYLCASSSPGQGFADTQYFGPGTRLTVL.